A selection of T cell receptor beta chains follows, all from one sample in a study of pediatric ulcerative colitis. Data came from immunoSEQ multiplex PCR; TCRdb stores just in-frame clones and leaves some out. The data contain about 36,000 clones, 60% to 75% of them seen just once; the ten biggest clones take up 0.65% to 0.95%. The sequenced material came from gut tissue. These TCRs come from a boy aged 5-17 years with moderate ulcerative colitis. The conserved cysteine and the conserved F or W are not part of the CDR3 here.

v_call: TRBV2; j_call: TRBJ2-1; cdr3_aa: ASSEVLFNEQF
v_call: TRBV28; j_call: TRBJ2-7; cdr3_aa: ASSLLAYEQY
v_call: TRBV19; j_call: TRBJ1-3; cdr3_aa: ASSIEREGNSGNTIY
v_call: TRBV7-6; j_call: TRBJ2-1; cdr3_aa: ASSPDRNSYNEQF
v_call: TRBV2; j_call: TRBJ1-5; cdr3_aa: ASSVGGSNQPQH
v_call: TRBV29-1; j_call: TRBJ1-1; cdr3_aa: SVELGEAF
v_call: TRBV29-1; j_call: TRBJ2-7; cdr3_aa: SARRSSLSYEQY
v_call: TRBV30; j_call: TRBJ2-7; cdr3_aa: AWSGTGGYEQY
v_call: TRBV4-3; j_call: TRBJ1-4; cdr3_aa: ASSQEEGTGSEKLF
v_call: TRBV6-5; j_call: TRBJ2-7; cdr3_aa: ASSTNYEQY
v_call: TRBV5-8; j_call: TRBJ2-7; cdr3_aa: ASSGRERVIYEQY
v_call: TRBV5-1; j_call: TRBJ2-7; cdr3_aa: ASSLDYEQY
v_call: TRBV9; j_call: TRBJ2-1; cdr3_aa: ASSVGSSGSSYNEQF
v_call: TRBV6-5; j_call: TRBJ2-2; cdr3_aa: ASSRGQGETGELF
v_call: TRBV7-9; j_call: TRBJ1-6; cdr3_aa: ASSLVGAGDSPLH
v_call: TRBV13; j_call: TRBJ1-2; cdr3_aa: ASSLAGVYYGYT
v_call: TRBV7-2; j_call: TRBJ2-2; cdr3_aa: ASSPTSGGTGELF
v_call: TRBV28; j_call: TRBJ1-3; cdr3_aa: ASSFLSGNTIY
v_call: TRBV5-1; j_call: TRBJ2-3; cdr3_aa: ASSLAGGPADTQY
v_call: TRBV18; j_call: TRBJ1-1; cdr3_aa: ASSPGQVYTEAF
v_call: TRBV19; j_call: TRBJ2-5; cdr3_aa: ASSIGGSGETQY
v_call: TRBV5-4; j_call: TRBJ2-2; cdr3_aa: ASSFGLALNTGELF
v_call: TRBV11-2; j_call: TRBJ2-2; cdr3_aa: ASSLVQLNTGELF
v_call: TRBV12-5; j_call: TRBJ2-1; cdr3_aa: ASGPPMDSSGSGDEQF
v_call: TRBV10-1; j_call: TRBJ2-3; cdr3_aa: ASEGADTQY
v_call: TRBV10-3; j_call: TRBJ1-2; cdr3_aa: AITPGQAPYGYT
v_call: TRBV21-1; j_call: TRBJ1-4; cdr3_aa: ASSKLNRYNEKLF
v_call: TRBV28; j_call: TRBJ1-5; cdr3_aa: ASSQYRGGVGNQPQH
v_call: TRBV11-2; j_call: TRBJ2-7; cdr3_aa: ASSLGVRNYEQY
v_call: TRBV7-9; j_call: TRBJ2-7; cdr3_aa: ASSFSGSYEQY
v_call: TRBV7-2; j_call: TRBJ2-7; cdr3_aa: ASSEGGSREQY
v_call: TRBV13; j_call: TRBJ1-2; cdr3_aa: ASRQANYGYT
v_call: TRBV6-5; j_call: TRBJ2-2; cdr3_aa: ASSYSPGSGAGELF
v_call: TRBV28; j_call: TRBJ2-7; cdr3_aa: ASRQSTGRTPYEQY
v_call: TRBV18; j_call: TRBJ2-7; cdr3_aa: ASSTGTGGYEQY
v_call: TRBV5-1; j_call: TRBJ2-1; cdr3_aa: ASSLVLGQAYNEQF
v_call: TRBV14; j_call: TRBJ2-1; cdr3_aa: ASSRLAGEQF
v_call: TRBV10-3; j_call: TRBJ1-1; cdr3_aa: AIKYTENTEAF
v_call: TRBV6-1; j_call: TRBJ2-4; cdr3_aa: ASSWVGIQY
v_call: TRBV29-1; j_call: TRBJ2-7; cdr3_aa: SFRTGSSYEQY
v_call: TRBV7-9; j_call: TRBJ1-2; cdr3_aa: ASSPPNSQNYGYT
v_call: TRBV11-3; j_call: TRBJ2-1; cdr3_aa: ASSFGEGIYNEQF
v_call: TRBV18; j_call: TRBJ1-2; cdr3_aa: ASSEGQLDGYT
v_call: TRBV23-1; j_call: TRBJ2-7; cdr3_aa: ASSQFGTPGNSYEQY
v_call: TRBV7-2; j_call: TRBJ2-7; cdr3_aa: ASSRRDRGHEQY
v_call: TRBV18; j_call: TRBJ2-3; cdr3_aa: ASSPAGGRSDTQY
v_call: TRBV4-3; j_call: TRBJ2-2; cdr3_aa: ASSQGSPAGVYTGELF
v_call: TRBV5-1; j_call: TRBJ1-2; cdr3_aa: ASSLAGTGGFGYT
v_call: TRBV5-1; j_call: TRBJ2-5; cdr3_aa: ASSPVGHGGETQY
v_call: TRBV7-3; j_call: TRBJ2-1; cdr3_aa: ASSPSGGNYNEQF
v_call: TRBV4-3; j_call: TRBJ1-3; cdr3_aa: ASSQDPVSVQPTIY
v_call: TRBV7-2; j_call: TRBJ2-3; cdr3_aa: ASSRPSDTQY
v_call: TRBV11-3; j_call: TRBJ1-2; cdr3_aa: ASSLEGLLNYGYT
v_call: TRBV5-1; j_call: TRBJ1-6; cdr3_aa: ASSLNRVTPTSSYNSPLH